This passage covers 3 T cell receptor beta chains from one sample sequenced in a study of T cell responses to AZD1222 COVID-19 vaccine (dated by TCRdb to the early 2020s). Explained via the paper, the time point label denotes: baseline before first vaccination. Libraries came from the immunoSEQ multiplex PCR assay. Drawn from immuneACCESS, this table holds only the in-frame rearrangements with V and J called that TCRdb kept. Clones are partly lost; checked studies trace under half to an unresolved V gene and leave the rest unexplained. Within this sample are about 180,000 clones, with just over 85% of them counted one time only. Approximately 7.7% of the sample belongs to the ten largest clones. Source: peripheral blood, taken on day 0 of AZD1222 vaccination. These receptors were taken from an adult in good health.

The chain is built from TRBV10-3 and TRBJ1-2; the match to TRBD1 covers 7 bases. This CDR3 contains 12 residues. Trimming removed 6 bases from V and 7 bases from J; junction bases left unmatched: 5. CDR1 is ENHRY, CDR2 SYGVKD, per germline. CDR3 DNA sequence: TGTGCCATCAGCGAGACAGGGAGTGGCTACACCTTC. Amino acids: CAISETGSGYTF.

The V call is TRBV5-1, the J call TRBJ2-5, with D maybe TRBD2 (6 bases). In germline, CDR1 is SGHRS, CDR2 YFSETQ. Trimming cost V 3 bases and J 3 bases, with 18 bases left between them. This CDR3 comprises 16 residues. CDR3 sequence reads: CASSSKTRLGEETQYF. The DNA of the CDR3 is TGCGCCAGCAGCTCTAAGACTAGATTGGGAGAAGAGACCCAGTACTTC.

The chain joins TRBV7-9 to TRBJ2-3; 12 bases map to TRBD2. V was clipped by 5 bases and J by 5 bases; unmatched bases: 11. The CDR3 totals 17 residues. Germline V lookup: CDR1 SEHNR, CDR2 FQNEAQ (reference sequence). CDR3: CASSRPPRLAGEDTQYF. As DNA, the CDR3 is TGTGCCAGCAGCCGCCCGCCTAGACTAGCGGGGGAAGATACGCAGTATTTT. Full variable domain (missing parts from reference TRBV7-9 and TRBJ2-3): DTGVSQNPRHKITKRGQNVTFRCDPISEHNRLYWYRQTLGQGPEFLTYFQNEAQLEKSRLLSDRFSAERPKGSFSTLEIQRTEQGDSAMYLCASSRPPRLAGEDTQYFGPGTRLTVL.